The 31 T cell receptor beta chains below were found in one sample sequenced in a study of T cell responses to AZD1222 COVID-19 vaccine. Clones were read by immunoSEQ multiplex PCR, and TCRdb kept only the in-frame ones, dropping some. The sample has some 150,000 clones, under 95% seen once. This specimen consisted of peripheral blood, obtained on day 0 of AZD1222 vaccination. The receptors were sampled from an adult in good health.

This sequence joins TRBV5-6 and TRBJ2-4; 10 bases align to TRBD1. Germline CDR1 reads SGHDT; CDR2 reads YYEEEE. J lost 1 base, V lost 0 bases, and 7 bases had no gene match. The CDR3 is made up of 18 amino acids. This CDR3 reads CASSLADRGLFAKNIQYF. The DNA for the CDR3 is TGTGCCAGCAGCTTGGCCGACAGGGGGCTTTTCGCCAAAAACATTCAGTACTTC.

This chain joins TRBV6-5 and TRBJ1-2; TRBD1 might be the D (5 bases). V was cut by 5 bases and J by 3 bases, with 7 bases left in between. The CDR3 sequence is 12 residues long. Germline V gives CDR1 MNHEY, CDR2 SVGAGI. CDR3 amino acids: CASSRGDYGYTF. CDR3 DNA: TGTGCCAGCAGTCGGGGGGACTATGGCTACACCTTC.

J is TRBJ2-5 and V is TRBV4-2; unclear D gene. The germline V and J ends were trimmed by 1 base and 5 bases, with 8 bases remaining between them. Germline V CDR1 and CDR2: LGHNA, YNFKEQ. The CDR3 runs to 13 residues. The CDR3 region has the DNA TGTGCCAGCAGCCAAGGTTTTCAGGAGACCCAGTACTTC. This codes for CASSQGFQETQYF.

This clone has a handful of counts. The CDR3 loop reads CSVITGEKLFF. CDR3 nucleotide sequence: TGCAGCGTCATTACAGGTGAAAAACTGTTTTTT. The J gene is TRBJ1-4, the V gene TRBV29-1; a weak D match, TRBD1 (5 bases). The CDR3 spans 11 residues. Trimming took off 6 bases at V and 7 bases at J, with 9 bases between the two ends. CDR1 and CDR2 (germline): SQVTM, ANQGSEA.

This chain links TRBV7-9 with TRBJ2-2; TRBD2 is a possible D gene (5 bases). V dropped 5 bases and J dropped 2 bases, with 12 bases sitting between them. Germline V gene sequence: CDR1 SEHNR, CDR2 FQNEAQ (reference sequence). This CDR3 is 15 amino acids long. In DNA, the CDR3 is TGTGCCAGCAGCCTGGGAGTGATTAACACCGGGGAGCTGTTTTTT. The encoded protein is CASSLGVINTGELFF.

The rearrangement uses TRBV12-3 or TRBV12-4 and TRBJ2-3; weak D call: TRBD2 (6 bases). The CDR3 has 13 residues. V shed 6 bases and J shed 5 bases, with 12 bases lying between them. The CDR3 spells CASRLAGRDTQYF. As DNA, the CDR3 is TGTGCCAGCAGACTTGCGGGGCGAGATACGCAGTATTTT.

The V call is TRBV10-3, the J call TRBJ1-2; 7 nucleotides align to TRBD1. V was pared by 10 bases and J by 2 bases, with 7 bases of the junction left unmatched. The CDR3 has 13 amino acids. CDR1 is ENHRY and CDR2 is SYGVKD in the germline V gene. The CDR3 DNA sequence: TGTGCCAACCGTGGGACAGACAACTATGGCTACACCTTC. Encoded protein: CANRGTDNYGYTF.

The rearrangement links TRBV5-4 to TRBJ1-2; 8 nucleotides align to TRBD1. With V trimmed by 4 bases and J by 4 bases, 6 bases remained unmatched. CDR1 and CDR2 (germline): SGHNT, YYREEE (reference sequence). The CDR3 sequence is 14 residues long. CDR3: CASSPDRGTYGYTF. CDR3 sequence (DNA): TGTGCCAGCAGCCCTGACAGGGGAACCTATGGCTACACCTTC.

The rearrangement joins TRBV19 to TRBJ2-7; a weak D match, TRBD2 (6 bases). V was cut by 5 bases and J by 3 bases, with 14 bases left in between. Germline CDR1 and CDR2: LNHDA and SQIVND (reference sequence). The CDR3 is made up of 14 amino acids. The CDR3 sequence: CASSSPGLDYEQYF. The CDR3 nucleotides are TGTGCCAGTAGTTCCCCGGGACTTGACTACGAGCAGTACTTC.

The genes are TRBV6-2 or TRBV6-3 and TRBJ1-2; D gene uncertain. The CDR3 length is 13 residues. Germline V gene lookup returns CDR1 MNHEY and CDR2 SVGEGT. Trimming took off 0 bases at V and 5 bases at J, with 7 bases between the two ends. CDR3 region: CASSYSLLYGYTF. CDR3 bases: TGTGCCAGCAGTTACTCGTTACTTTATGGCTACACCTTC.

The chain is built from TRBV11-3 and TRBJ1-4, with D possibly being TRBD1 (6 bases). Germline-derived CDR1 and CDR2 are SGHNT and YENEEA. This CDR3 has 18 amino acids. The ends were cut back, 3 bases at V and 8 bases at J, with 25 bases in the middle. In DNA form, the CDR3 reads TGTGCCAGCAGCTTGGGGAGGGGACATCCGCTTTATAGGGAAAAACTGTTTTTT. Translation: CASSLGRGHPLYREKLFF. Looking up the rest from reference TRBV11-3 and TRBJ1-4 gives the full variable domain: EAGVVQSPRYKIIEKKQPVAFWCNPISGHNTLYWYLQNLGQGPELLIRYENEEAVDDSQLPKDRFSAERLKGVDSTLKIQPAELGDSAVYLCASSLGRGHPLYREKLFFGSGTQLSVL.

This rearrangement joins TRBV5-3 to TRBJ2-5, with D possibly TRBD2 on 5 matching bases. TRBV5-3 is labeled an ORF, and its function is uncertain. The ends were cut back, 1 base at V and 1 base at J, with 8 bases in the middle. This CDR3 contains 14 residues. CDR3: CARSLLDCQETQYF. The DNA of the CDR3 is TGTGCCAGAAGCTTGTTGGACTGCCAAGAGACCCAGTACTTC.

With respect to this clone: The germline gene is not matched at one end of the junction; a read error may be the cause. V gene TRBV24-1 combines with J gene TRBJ1-1, with D hard to call. The CDR3 consists of 9 residues. Per the germline V gene, CDR1 is KGHDR and CDR2 is SFDVKD. This CDR3 reads CATSETPLF. The DNA of the CDR3 is TGTGCCACCAGTGAGACACCTCTCTTT.

The V and J genes are TRBV11-2 and TRBJ1-1, with TRBD1 matching 8 bases. V shed 4 bases and J 5 bases; nucleotides not matched to a gene: 6. The CDR3 is 14 residues long. Germline loops: CDR1 SGHAT, CDR2 FQNNGV. The CDR3 DNA is TGTGCCAGCAGCTATACACAGGGGGGAACTGAAGCTTTCTTT. Residues: CASSYTQGGTEAFF.

V is TRBV10-3 and J is TRBJ1-1, with D unclear. V lost 6 bases and J lost 1, with 9 bases in between. Germline CDR1 ENHRY, CDR2 SYGVKD. CDR3 length equals 13 residues. CDR3 protein: CAIRIQSNTEAFF. The CDR3 DNA follows: TGTGCCATCAGGATACAGTCGAACACTGAAGCTTTCTTT.

The chain couples TRBV28 to TRBJ2-1; TRBD1 or TRBD2 may be the D gene (5 bases each). The CDR3 has 15 residues. In germline, CDR1 is MDHEN, CDR2 SYDVKM. V lost 7 bases, J lost 8 bases, and 21 bases lay in between. CDR3 in amino acids: CASTLPLGPRDEQFF. The CDR3 bases are TGTGCCAGCACCCTCCCCCTGGGACCCCGTGATGAGCAGTTCTTC.

The gene calls are TRBV12-5 and TRBJ2-7; D is perhaps TRBD2 (6 bases). The CDR3 spans 14 residues. Germline loops: CDR1 LGHNT, CDR2 FRNRAP. V lost 7 bases, J lost 1 base, and 14 bases lay in between. The CDR3 coding sequence is TGTGCTAGTGCCCGGGACTCAGAATCCTACGAGCAGTACTTC. It is translated as CASARDSESYEQYF.

The V call is TRBV7-9, the J call TRBJ1-5; D is uncertain. Germline V CDR1 and CDR2: SEHNR, FQNEAQ (reference sequence). V gave up 2 bases and J gave up 4 bases, with 9 bases separating them. The CDR3 has 14 residues. CDR3 coding DNA: TGTGCCAGCAGCTTACCCCTGGAGAATCAGCCCCAGCATTTT. Amino acids: CASSLPLENQPQHF.

This clone was counted once. The chain combines TRBV6-5 with TRBJ1-3; no reliable D call. V dropped 9 bases and J dropped 2 bases, with 17 bases sitting between them. The CDR3 is 15 amino acids. Looked up from germline, CDR1 is MNHEY and CDR2 is SVGAGI. The CDR3: CARQRGYPPGNTIYF. CDR3 nucleotide sequence: TGTGCCAGACAACGGGGTTACCCCCCTGGAAACACCATATATTTT.

This clone appeared a few times. The V call is TRBV12-3 or TRBV12-4, the J call TRBJ2-5; D is ambiguous. This CDR3 spans 13 amino acids. Trimming stripped 5 bases from V and 7 bases from J, with 14 bases between. CDR3 sequence: CASSPTSVGTQYF. For the CDR3, the DNA is TGTGCCAGCAGTCCTACCTCCGTGGGGACCCAGTACTTC.

This chain links TRBV4-2 with TRBJ1-4, with D unresolved. This CDR3 spans 12 amino acids. V dropped 4 bases and J dropped 1 base, with 1 base sitting between them. The germline gives CDR1 LGHNA, CDR2 YNFKEQ. The CDR3 DNA reads as TGTGCCAGCAGCCGAACTAATGAAAAACTGTTTTTT. It specifies CASSRTNEKLFF.

The rearrangement links TRBV6-6 to TRBJ1-1, with D possibly TRBD1 on 6 matching bases. CDR1 is MNHNY, CDR2 SVGAGI, per germline (reference sequence). Trimming took off 7 bases at V and 7 bases at J, with 16 bases between the two ends. This CDR3 contains 13 residues. DNA for the CDR3: TGTGCCAGCAATTATAGAGGGGGAGGTGAAGCTTTCTTT. This sequence encodes CASNYRGGGEAFF.

CDR3 sequence (DNA): TGTGCCAGCAGTGACAGAGACAGGTTCTATGGCTACACCTTC. Its protein product is CASSDRDRFYGYTF. The chain employs TRBV6-1 and TRBJ1-2; D might be TRBD1 (6 bases). Germline assignment: CDR1 MNHNS and CDR2 SASEGT. V was clipped by 3 bases and J by 4 bases, with 12 bases between them. The CDR3 consists of 14 residues.

The chain uses TRBV18 and TRBJ1-2, with a weak D call TRBD1 (6 bases). Germline loops: CDR1 KGHSH, CDR2 LQKENI. V lost 3 bases to trimming and J lost 8 bases, with 25 bases between them. This CDR3 has 17 amino acids. This CDR3 is CASSPGTGAGDRGGYTF. The CDR3 DNA sequence: TGTGCCAGCTCACCGGGGACCGGGGCAGGGGATCGAGGAGGCTACACCTTC.

J is TRBJ2-7 and V is TRBV3-1 (or the pseudogene TRBV3-2); D perhaps matches TRBD1 (6 bases). The germline V and J ends were trimmed by 1 base and 6 bases, with 16 bases remaining between them. The V gene's germline CDR1 is LGHDT and CDR2 YNNKEL (reference sequence). This CDR3 is built from 15 residues. The CDR3 coding sequence is TGTGCCAGCAGCCAAGGGCGGACAGAGACGTCCGAGCAGTACTTC. Translating gives CASSQGRTETSEQYF.

The V call is TRBV10-3, the J call TRBJ1-3, with a tentative D call TRBD1 (5 bases). The CDR3 totals 16 residues. CDR1 ENHRY and CDR2 SYGVKD come from the germline V gene. Trimming removed 4 bases at V and 0 bases at J, with 13 bases between. CDR3: CAISAGTSSSGNTIYF. CDR3 sequence (DNA): TGTGCCATCAGTGCCGGGACCTCGAGCTCTGGAAACACCATATATTTT.

The chain joins TRBV7-3 to TRBJ2-1, with 7 bases matching TRBD2. This CDR3 comprises 11 residues. CDR1 SGHTA and CDR2 FQGTGA come from the germline V gene. V lost 5 bases to trimming and J lost 10 bases; unmatched junction nucleotides: 2. The CDR3 sequence is CASSAGGEQFF. DNA for the CDR3: TGTGCCAGCAGCGCCGGGGGGGAGCAGTTCTTC.

This chain joins TRBV24-1 and TRBJ2-1; tentatively, D is TRBD1 (7 bases). V was pared by 11 bases and J by 8 bases, with 15 bases between. CDR3 size: 12 residues. Looked up from germline, CDR1 is KGHDR and CDR2 is SFDVKD. CDR3 bases: TGTGCCATCGGAGACAGGGACTATGAGCAGTTCTTC. Translation: CAIGDRDYEQFF.

This clone has only one observation. The V call is TRBV27, the J call TRBJ2-1; D is uncertain. Between the trimmed V and J ends, which lost 10 bases and 1 base, there was a span of 11 bases. The CDR3 consists of 13 residues. From germline, CDR1 is MNHEY and CDR2 SMNVEV (reference sequence). CDR3 bases: TGTGCCACCCTAACGAGTTCCTACAATGAGCAGTTCTTC. Amino acid sequence: CATLTSSYNEQFF.

This clone was seen once. The chain is built from TRBV12-3 or TRBV12-4 and TRBJ1-5, with 7 bases fitting TRBD1. The CDR3 runs to 12 residues. The J segment lost 4 bases and the V segment lost 6 bases, leaving 0 bases of the junction unmatched. The CDR3 nucleotides read TGTGCCAGCAGGACAGGGAATCAGCCCCAGCATTTT. Residues: CASRTGNQPQHF.

The gene calls are TRBV5-6 and TRBJ2-1; a weak D match, TRBD2 (6 bases). The CDR3 spans 17 residues. Germline V CDR1 and CDR2: SGHDT, YYEEEE. With 1 base removed from V and 7 bases from J, the gap between germline ends came to 21 bases. CDR3 DNA sequence: TGTGCCAGCAGCTTGTGGGGTAGGGCAGGGAGGTGGAATGAGCAGTTCTTC. Translation: CASSLWGRAGRWNEQFF.